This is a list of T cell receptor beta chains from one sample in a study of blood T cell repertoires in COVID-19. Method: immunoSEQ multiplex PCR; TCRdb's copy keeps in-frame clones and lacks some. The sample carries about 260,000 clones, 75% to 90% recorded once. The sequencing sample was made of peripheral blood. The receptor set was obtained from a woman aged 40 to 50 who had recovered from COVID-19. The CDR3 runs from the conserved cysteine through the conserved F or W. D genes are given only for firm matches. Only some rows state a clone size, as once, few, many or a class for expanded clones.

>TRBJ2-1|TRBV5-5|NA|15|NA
TGTGCCAGCAGCCCGCTGAGTAGCTCCTACAATGAGCAGTTCTTC
CASSPLSSSYNEQFF
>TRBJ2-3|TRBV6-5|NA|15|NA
TGTGCCAGCAGCATAGCGTATTCTAGCACAGATACGCAGTATTTT
CASSIAYSSTDTQYF
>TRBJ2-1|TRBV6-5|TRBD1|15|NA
TGTGCCAGCAGTCTAACGACAGGGGCCATCAATGAGCAGTTCTTC
CASSLTTGAINEQFF
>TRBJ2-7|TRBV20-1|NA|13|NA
TGCAGTGCGAGTTCCCCGACAGTTGACGAGCAGTACTTC
CSASSPTVDEQYF
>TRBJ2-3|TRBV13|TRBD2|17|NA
TGTGCCAGCAGCTCCCGACTAGCGGGTCCTAGCACAGATACGCAGTATTTT
CASSSRLAGPSTDTQYF
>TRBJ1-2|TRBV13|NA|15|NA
TGTGCCAGCACCCGAAACAGGGCAATCTATTATGGCTACACCTTC
CASTRNRAIYYGYTF
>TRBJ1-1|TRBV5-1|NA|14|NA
TGCGCCAGCAGCTCCAACAGGCCAAACACTGAAGCTTTCTTT
CASSSNRPNTEAFF
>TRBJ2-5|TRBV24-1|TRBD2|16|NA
TGTGCCACCAGTGATTTCGGGCGGGGGGGGAAAGAGACCCAGTACTTC
CATSDFGRGGKETQYF
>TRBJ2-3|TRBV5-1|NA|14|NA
TGCGCCAGCAGCACGGGGGGCGCTGAAGATACGCAGTATTTT
CASSTGGAEDTQYF
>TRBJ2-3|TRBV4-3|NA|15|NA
TGCGCCAGCAGCCAAGAGCGGACAGACACAGATACGCAGTATTTT
CASSQERTDTDTQYF
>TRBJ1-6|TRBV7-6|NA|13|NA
TGTGCCAGCAGCCTGACAGGCGATTCACCCCTCCACTTT
CASSLTGDSPLHF
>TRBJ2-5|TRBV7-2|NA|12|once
TGTGCCAGCCGCGGGGGCGGGGAGACCCAGTACTTC
CASRGGGETQYF
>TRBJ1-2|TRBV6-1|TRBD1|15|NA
TGTGCCAGCAGAGAAGCAGGGGGTCGCGACTATGGCTACACCTTC
CASREAGGRDYGYTF
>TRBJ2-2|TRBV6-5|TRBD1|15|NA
TGTGCCAGCAGAGACAGGGGTTGGAACACCGGGGAGCTGTTTTTT
CASRDRGWNTGELFF
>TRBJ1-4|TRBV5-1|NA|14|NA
TGCGCCAGCAGTCCAGGGGTGGGGAATGAAAAACTGTTTTTT
CASSPGVGNEKLFF
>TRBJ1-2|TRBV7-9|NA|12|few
TGTGCCAGCAGCACGGACAGCTATGGCTACACCTTC
CASSTDSYGYTF
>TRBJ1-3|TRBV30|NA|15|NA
TGTGCCTGGAGGCTACCCCCAATCTCTGGAAACACCATATATTTT
CAWRLPPISGNTIYF
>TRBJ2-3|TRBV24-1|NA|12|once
TGTGCCACCGCCGGGAGCACAGATACGCAGTATTTT
CATAGSTDTQYF
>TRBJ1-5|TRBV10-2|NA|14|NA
TGCGCCAGCAGTGACCGGGTAGGCAATCAGCCCCAGCATTTT
CASSDRVGNQPQHF
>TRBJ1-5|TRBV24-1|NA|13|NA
TGTGCCACCAGTGACGGACTCAATCAGCCCCAGCATTTT
CATSDGLNQPQHF
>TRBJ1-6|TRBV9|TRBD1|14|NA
TGTGCCAGCAGCCGGACAGGGGACGGTTCACCCCTCCACTTT
CASSRTGDGSPLHF
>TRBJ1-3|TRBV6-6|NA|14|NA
TGTGCCAGCAGTTACGCAGATTCTGGAAACACCATATATTTT
CASSYADSGNTIYF
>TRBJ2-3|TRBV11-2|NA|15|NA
TGTGCCAGCAGCTTAAAACTACCTAGCACAGATACGCAGTATTTT
CASSLKLPSTDTQYF
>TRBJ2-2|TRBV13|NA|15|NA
TGTGCCAGCAGCTTTGATATAGGGGACACCGGGGAGCTGTTTTTT
CASSFDIGDTGELFF
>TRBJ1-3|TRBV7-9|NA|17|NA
TGTGCCAGCAGCTACGCACTACTCTTGAGCTCTGGAAACACCATATATTTT
CASSYALLLSSGNTIYF
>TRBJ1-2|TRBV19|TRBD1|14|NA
TGTGCCAGTAGAAATCCAGGGGGAGACTATGGCTACACCTTC
CASRNPGGDYGYTF
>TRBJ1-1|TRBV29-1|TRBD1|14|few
TGCAGCGCGGGAAAGCGACAGGGGGCATCTGAAGCTTTCTTT
CSAGKRQGASEAFF
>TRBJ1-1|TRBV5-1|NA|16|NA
TGCGCCAGCAGCTTGGGGTTCGGGGACATGAACACTGAAGCTTTCTTT
CASSLGFGDMNTEAFF
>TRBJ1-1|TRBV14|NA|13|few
TGTGCCAGCCGTAGGCGGGCCGACACTGAAGCTTTCTTT
CASRRRADTEAFF
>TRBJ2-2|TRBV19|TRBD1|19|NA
TGTGCCAGTAGTATAGTTAGTACGGGACAGGGGGCGAACACCGGGGAGCTGTTTTTT
CASSIVSTGQGANTGELFF
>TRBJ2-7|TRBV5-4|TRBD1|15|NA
TGTGCCAGCAGCTTTCTCCAGGGGGCCCCCTACGAGCAGTACTTC
CASSFLQGAPYEQYF
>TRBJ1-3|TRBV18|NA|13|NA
TGTGCCAGCTCAAAAGCGACGGCAAACACCATATATTTT
CASSKATANTIYF
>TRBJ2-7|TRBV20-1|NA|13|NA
TGCAGTGCTAGTGGGGGCTACTACTACGAGCAGTACTTC
CSASGGYYYEQYF
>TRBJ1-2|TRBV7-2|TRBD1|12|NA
TGTGCCAGCAGACCGACAGGGAAGGGCTACACCTTC
CASRPTGKGYTF
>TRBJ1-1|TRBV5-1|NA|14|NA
TGCGCCAGCAGCTTCGGGAGCGGGAACACTGAAGCTTTCTTT
CASSFGSGNTEAFF
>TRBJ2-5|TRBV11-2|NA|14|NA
TGTGCCAGCAGCTCAGGACAGTTTTTAGAGACCCAGTACTTC
CASSSGQFLETQYF
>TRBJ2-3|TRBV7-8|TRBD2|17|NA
TGTGCCAGCAGCCCCTCCTTAGCGGGGGGGTACACAGATACGCAGTATTTT
CASSPSLAGGYTDTQYF
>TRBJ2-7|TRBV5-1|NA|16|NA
TGCGCCAGCAGCTTGGACGGGGGGCCACCGGACTACGAGCAGTACTTC
CASSLDGGPPDYEQYF
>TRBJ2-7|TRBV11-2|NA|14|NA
TGTGCCAGCAGCTTTGACGGGTACTCCTACGAGCAGTACTTC
CASSFDGYSYEQYF
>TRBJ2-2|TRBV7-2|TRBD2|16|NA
TGTGCCAGCAGCCGCCGGACTAGCGGGGGTACCGGGGAGCTGTTTTTT
CASSRRTSGGTGELFF
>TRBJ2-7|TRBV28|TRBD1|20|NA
TGTGCCAGCAGTAGCCCAGGAGGGACAGGGGGCGGCGGGGCCCTTTACGAGCAGTACTTC
CASSSPGGTGGGGALYEQYF
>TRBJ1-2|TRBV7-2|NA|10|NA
TGTGCCAGCAGCTCCGACAGAGCGACCTTC
CASSSDRATF